This TCR beta chain was sequenced in a study of CD8 T cells in ankylosing spondylitis. Study-wide points: CD8+ cells made up the disease-linked clones, which were relatively rare in peripheral blood.

Comment on this clonotype: Its antigen is not known.

The CDR3 length is 15 residues. With V trimmed by 2 bases and J by 4 bases, 6 bases remained unmatched. Germline V gene lookup returns CDR1 SGHRS and CDR2 YFSETQ. MiXCR was run by TCRdb on the 5' RACE reads, yielding one entry per CDR3 protein. The sample lists approximately 250,000 distinct CDR3 sequences; approximately 30% were seen once. The receptor's source is a male donor with ankylosing spondylitis or in good health (not recorded which). The chain uses TRBV5-1 and TRBJ2-1; TRBD1 agrees at 7 bases. Sequencing input: blood, either unsorted or a sorted T cell fraction (not recorded which). The CDR3 here is CASSFQGTVYNEQFF. Written as DNA, the CDR3 is TGCGCCAGCAGCTTCCAGGGGACAGTGTACAATGAGCAGTTCTTC.